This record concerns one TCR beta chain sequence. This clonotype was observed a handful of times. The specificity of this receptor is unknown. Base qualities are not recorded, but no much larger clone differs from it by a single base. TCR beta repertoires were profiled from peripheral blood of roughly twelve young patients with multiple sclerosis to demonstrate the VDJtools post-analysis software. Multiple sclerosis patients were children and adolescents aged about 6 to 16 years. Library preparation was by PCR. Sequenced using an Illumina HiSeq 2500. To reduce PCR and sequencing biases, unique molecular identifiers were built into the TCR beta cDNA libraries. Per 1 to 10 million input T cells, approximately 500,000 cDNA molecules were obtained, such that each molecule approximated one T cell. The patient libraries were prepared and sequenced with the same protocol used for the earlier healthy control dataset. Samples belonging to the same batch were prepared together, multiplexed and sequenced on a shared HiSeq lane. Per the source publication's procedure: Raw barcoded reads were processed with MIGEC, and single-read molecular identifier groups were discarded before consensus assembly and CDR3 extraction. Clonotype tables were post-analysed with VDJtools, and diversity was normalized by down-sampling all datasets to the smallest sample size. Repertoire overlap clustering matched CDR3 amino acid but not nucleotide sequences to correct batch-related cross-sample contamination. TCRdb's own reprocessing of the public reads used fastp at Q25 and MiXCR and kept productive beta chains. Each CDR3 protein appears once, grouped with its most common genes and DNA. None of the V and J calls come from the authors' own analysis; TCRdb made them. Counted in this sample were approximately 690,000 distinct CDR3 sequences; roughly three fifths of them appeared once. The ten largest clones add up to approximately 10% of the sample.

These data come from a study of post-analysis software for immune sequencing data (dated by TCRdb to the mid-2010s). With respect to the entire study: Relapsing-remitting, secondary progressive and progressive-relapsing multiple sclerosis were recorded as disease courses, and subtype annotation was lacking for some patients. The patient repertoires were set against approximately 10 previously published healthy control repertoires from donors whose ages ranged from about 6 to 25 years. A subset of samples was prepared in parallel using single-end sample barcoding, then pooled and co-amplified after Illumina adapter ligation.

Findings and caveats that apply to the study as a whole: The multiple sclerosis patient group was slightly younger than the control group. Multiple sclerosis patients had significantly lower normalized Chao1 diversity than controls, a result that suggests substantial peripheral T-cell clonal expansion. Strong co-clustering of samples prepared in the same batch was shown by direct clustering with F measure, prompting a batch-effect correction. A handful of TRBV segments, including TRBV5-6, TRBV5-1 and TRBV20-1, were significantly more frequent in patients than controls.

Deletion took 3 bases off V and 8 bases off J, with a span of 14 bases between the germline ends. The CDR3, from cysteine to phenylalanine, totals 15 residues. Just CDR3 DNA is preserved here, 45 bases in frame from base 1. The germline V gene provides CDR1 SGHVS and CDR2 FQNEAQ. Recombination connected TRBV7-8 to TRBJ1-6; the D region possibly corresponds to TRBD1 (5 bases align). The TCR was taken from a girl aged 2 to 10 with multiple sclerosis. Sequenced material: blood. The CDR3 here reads CASSLNPGLDSPLHF. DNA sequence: TGTGCCAGCAGCTTGAACCCAGGGTTAGATTCACCCCTCCACTTT. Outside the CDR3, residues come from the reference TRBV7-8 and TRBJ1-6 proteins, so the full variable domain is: GAGVSQSPRYKVAKRGQDVALRCDPISGHVSLFWYQQALGQGPEFLTYFQNEAQLDKSGLPSDRFFAERPEGSVSTLKIQRTQQEDSAVYLCASSLNPGLDSPLHFGNGTRLTVT.